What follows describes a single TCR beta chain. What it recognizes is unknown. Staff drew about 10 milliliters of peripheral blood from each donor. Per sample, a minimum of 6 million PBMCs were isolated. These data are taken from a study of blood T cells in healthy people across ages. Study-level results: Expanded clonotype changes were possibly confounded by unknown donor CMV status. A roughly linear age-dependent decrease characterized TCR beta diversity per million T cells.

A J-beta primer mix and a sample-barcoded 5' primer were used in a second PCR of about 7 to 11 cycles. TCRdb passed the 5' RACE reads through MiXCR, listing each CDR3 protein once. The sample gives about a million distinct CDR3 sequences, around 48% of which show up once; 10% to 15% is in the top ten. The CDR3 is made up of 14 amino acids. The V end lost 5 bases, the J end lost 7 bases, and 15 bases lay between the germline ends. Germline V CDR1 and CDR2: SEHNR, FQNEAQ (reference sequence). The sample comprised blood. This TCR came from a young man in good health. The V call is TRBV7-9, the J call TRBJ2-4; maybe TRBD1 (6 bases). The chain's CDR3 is CASSPEGDLNIQYF. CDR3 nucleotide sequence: TGTGCCAGCAGCCCTGAGGGGGATCTTAACATTCAGTACTTC.